Included here is one TCR beta chain sequence, with context. Authors' processing steps: How many nucleated cells were present was estimated from reference gene primer amplification. Method: immunoSEQ multiplex PCR; TCRdb's copy keeps in-frame clones and lacks some. V, J and clone size are those of that table, while D and trimming were read from the DNA. The sample consists of roughly 400,000 clones, 87% of them appearing once. The V gene's germline CDR1 is MNHEY and CDR2 SVGAGI. The CDR3 is 15 residues long. The trim removed 5 bases at V and 0 bases at J, leaving 4 bases unmatched. The source of the sample is a study of blood T cell repertoires in COVID-19. Across the study: Collection of acute and convalescent COVID-19 samples took place in the United States, Italy and Spain. Sample material is recorded as cDNA or gDNA derived from T cells, B-cell-depleted T cells, or PBMCs.

Seattle patients were enrolled during active infection and followed longitudinally. The chain recombines TRBV6-5 with TRBJ1-3, with 7 bases that match TRBD1. This clonotype was sampled from a woman aged 55 to 70 with COVID-19, enrolled during active disease. The source material was peripheral blood. CDR3 coding DNA: TGTGCCAGCAGTAGTGACAGGGTCTCTGGAAACACCATATATTTT. Translation: CASSSDRVSGNTIYF.